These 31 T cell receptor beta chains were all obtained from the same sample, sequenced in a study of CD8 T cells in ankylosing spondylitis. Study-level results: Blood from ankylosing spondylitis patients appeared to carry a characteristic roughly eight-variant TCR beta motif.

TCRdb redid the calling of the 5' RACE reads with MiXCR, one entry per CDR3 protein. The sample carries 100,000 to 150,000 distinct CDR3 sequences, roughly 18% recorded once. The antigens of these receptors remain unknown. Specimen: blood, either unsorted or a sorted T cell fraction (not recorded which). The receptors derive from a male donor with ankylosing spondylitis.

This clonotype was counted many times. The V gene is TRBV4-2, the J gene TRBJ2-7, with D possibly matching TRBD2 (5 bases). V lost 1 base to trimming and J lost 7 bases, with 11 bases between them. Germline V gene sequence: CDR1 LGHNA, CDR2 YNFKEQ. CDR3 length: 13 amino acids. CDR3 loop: CASSQGETGEQYF. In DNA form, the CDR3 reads TGTGCCAGCAGCCAAGGGGAGACCGGGGAGCAGTACTTC.

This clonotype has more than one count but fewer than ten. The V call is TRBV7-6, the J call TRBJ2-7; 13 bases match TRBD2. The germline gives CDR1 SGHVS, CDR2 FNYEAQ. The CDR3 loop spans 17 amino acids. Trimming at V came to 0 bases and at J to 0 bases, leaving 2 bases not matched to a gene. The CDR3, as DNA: TGTGCCAGCAGCTTAGCACTAGCGGGAGGGCCCTCCTACGAGCAGTACTTC. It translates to CASSLALAGGPSYEQYF.

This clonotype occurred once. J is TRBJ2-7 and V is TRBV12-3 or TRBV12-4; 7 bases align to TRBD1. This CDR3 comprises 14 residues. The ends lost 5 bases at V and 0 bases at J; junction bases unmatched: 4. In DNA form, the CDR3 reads TGTGCCAGCAGTACGACAGGGTCCTCCTACGAGCAGTACTTC. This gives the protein CASSTTGSSYEQYF.

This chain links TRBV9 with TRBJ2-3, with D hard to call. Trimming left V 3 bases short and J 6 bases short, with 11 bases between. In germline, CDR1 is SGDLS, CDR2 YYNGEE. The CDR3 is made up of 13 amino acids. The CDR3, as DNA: TGTGCCAGCAGCGCCGGGCAGACCGATACGCAGTATTTT. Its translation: CASSAGQTDTQYF.

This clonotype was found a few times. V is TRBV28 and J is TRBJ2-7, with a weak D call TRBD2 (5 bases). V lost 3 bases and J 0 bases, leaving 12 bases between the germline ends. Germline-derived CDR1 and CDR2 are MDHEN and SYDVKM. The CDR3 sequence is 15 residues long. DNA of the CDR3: TGTGCCAGCAGTTTCACGGGAATATTCTCCTACGAGCAGTACTTC. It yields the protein CASSFTGIFSYEQYF.

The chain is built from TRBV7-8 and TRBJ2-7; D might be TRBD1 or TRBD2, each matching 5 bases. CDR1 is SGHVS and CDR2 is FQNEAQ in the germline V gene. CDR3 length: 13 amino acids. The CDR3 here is CANSEGLLYEQYF. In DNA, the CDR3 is TGTGCAAATTCCGAGGGGCTTCTCTACGAGCAGTACTTC.

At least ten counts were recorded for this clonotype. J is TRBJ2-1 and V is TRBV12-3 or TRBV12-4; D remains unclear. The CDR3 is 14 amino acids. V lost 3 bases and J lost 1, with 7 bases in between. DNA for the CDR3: TGTGCCAGCAGTTTCGGATCATCCTACAATGAGCAGTTCTTC. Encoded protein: CASSFGSSYNEQFF.

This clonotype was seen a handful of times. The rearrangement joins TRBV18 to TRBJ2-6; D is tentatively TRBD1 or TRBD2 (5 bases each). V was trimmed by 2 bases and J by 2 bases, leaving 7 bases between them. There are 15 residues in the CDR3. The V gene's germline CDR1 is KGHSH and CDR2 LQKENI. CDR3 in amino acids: CASSPGGAGANVLTF. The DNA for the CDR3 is TGTGCCAGCTCACCAGGGGGTGCTGGGGCCAACGTCCTGACTTTC.

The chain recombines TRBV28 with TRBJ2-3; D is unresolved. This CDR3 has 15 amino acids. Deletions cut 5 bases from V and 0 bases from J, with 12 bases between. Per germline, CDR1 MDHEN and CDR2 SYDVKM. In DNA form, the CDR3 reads TGTGCCAGCAGTGGCCCCGTCCACAGCACAGATACGCAGTATTTT. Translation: CASSGPVHSTDTQYF.

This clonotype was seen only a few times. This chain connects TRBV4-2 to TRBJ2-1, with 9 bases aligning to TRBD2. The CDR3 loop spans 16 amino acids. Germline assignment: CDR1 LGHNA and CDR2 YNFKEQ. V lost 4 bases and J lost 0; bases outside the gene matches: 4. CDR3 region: CASSLPGLASYNEQFF. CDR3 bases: TGTGCCAGCAGCCTACCGGGACTAGCCTCCTACAATGAGCAGTTCTTC.

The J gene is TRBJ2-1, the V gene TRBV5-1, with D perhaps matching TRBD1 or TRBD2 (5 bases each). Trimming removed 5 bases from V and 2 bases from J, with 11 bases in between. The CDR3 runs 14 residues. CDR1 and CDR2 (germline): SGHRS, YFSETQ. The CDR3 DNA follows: TGCGCCAGCAGGTGGGACCCAACCTACAATGAGCAGTTCTTC. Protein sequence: CASRWDPTYNEQFF.

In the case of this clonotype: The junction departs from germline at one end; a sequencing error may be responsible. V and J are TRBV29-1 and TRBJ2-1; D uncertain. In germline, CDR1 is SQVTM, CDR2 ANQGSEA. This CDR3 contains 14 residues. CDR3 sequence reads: CSAHPAGPYNKQFF. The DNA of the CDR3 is TGCAGCGCACACCCCGCCGGGCCCTACAATAAGCAGTTCTTC.

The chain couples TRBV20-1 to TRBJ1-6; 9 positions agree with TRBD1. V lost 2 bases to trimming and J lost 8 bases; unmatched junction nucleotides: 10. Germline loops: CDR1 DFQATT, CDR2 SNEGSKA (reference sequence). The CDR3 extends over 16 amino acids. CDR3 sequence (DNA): TGCAGTGCTAGACTTGCCGGGACAGGGAGATATTCACCCCTCCACTTT. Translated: CSARLAGTGRYSPLHF.

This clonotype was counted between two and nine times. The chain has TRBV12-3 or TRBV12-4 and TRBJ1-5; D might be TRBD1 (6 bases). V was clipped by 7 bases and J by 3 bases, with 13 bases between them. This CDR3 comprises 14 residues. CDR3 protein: CASKGGGTNQPQHF. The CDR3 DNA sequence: TGTGCCAGCAAAGGGGGGGGAACCAATCAGCCCCAGCATTTT.

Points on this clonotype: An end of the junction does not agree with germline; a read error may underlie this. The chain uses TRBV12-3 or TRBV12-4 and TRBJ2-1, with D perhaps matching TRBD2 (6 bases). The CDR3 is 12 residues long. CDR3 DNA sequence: TGTTCCAGTCGGGAGCGGCACAATGAGCAGTTCTTC. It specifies CSSRERHNEQFF.

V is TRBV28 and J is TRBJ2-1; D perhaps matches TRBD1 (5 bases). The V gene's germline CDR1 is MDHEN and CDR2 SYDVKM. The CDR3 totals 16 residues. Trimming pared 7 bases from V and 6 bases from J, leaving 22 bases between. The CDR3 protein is CASKSTVTYQPNEQFF. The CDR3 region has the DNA TGTGCCAGCAAATCGACAGTTACTTACCAACCCAATGAGCAGTTCTTC.

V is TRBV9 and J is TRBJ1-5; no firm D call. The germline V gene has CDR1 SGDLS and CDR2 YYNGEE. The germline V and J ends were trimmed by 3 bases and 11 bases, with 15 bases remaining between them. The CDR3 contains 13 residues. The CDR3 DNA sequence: TGTGCCAGCAGCGCCCCGGACTCCCCGGCCCAGCATTTT. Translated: CASSAPDSPAQHF.

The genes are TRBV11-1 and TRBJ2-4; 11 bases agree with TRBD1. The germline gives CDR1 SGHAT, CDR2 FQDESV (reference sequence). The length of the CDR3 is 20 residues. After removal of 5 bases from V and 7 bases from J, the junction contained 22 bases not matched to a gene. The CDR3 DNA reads TGTGCCAGCAGCAGCCCGGGACAGGGGGACTTTCCTAATCGGGCGAACATTCAGTACTTC. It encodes CASSSPGQGDFPNRANIQYF.

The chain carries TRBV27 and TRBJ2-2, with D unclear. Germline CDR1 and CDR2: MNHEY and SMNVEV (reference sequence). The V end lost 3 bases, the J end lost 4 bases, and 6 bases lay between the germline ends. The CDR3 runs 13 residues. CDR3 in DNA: TGTGCCAGCAGTTTCGTCCCCACCGGGGAGCTGTTTTTT. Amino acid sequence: CASSFVPTGELFF.

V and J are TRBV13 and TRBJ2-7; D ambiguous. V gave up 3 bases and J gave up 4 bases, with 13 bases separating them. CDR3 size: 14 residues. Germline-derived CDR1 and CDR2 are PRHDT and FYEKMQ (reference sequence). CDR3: CASSLTVMGYEQYF. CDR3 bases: TGTGCCAGCAGCTTGACCGTGATGGGGTACGAGCAGTACTTC.

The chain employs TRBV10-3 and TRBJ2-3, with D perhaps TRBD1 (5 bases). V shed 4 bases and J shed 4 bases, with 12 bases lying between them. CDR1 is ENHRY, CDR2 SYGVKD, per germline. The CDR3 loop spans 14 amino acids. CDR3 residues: CAISVLQVPDTQYF. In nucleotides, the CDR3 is TGTGCCATCAGTGTCCTACAGGTCCCAGATACGCAGTATTTT.

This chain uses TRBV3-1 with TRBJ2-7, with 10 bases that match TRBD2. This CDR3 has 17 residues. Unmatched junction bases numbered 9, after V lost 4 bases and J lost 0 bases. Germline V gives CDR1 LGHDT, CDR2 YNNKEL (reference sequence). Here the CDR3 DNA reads TGTGCCAGCAGCCCGGGGACTAGCGTATACAGCTCCTACGAGCAGTACTTC. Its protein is CASSPGTSVYSSYEQYF.

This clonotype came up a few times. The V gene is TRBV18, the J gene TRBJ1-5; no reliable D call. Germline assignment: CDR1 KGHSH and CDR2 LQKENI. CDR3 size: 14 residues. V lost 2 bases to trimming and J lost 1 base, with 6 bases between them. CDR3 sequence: CASSPTESNQPQHF. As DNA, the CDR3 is TGTGCCAGCTCACCAACAGAGAGCAATCAGCCCCAGCATTTT.

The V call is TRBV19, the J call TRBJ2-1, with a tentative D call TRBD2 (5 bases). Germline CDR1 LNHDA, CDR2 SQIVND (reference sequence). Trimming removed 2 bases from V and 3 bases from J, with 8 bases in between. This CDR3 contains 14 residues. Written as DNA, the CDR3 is TGTGCCAGTAGTATAAGAGGGATCTACAATGAGCAGTTCTTC. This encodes CASSIRGIYNEQFF.

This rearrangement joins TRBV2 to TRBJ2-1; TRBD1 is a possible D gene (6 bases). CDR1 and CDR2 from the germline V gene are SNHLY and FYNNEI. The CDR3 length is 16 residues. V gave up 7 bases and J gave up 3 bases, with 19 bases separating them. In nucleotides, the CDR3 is TGTGCCAGCACCCCCAGGGCAGGGGATGGCTACAATGAGCAGTTCTTC. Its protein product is CASTPRAGDGYNEQFF. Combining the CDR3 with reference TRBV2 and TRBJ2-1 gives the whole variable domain EPEVTQTPSHQVTQMGQEVILRCVPISNHLYFYWYRQILGQKVEFLVSFYNNEISEKSEIFDDQFSVERPDGSNFTLKIRSTKLEDSAMYFCASTPRAGDGYNEQFFGPGTRLTVL.

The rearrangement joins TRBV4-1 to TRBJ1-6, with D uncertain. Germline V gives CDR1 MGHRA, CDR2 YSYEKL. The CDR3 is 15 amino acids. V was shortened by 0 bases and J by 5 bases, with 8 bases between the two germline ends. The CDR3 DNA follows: TGCGCCAGCAGCCAAGAGGCGGTAGATAATTCACCCCTCCACTTT. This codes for CASSQEAVDNSPLHF.

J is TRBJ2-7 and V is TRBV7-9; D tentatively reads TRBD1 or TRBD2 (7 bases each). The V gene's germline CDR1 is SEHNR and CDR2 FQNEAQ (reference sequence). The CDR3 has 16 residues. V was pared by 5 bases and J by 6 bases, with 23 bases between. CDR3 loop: CASSPPQGGMSGEQYF. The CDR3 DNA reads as TGTGCCAGCAGCCCACCCCAGGGGGGGATGAGCGGCGAGCAGTACTTC.

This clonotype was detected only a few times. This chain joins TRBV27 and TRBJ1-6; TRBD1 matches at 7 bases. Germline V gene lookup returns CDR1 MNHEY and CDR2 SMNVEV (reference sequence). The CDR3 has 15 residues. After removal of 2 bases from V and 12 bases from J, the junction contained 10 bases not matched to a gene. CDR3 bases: TGTGCCAGCAGTTTAGGCGCAGGGGGAAGGGGACCCCTCCACTTT. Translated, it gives CASSLGAGGRGPLHF.

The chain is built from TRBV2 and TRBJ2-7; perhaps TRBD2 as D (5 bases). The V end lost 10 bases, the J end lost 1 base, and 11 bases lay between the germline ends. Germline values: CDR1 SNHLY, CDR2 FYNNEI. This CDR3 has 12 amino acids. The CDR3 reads CATSHGSYEQYF. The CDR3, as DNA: TGTGCCACTAGCCACGGGTCCTACGAGCAGTACTTC.

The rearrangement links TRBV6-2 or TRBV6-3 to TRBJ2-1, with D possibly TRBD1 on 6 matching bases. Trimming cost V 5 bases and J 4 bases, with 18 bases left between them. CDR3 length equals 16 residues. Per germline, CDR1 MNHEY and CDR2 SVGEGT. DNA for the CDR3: TGTGCCAGCAGTCGATCCTCCGGGACACAATACAATGAGCAGTTCTTC. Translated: CASSRSSGTQYNEQFF.

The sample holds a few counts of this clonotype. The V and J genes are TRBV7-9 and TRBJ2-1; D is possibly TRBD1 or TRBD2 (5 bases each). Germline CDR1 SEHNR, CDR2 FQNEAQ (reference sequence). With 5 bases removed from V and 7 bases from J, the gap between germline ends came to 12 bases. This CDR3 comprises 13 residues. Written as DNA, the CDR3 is TGTGCCAGCAGCCGGGACGACTGGAATGAGCAGTTCTTC. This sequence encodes CASSRDDWNEQFF.